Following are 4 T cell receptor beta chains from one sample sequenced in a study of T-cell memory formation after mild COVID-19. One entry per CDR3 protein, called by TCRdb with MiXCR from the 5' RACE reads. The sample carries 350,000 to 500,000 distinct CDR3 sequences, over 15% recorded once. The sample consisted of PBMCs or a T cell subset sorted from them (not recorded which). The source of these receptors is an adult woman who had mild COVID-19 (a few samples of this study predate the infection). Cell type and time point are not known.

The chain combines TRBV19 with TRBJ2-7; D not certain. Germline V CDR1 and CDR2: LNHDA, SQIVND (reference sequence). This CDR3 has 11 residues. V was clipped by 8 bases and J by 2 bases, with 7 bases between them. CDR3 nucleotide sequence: TGTGCCAGTGGGGATGCCTACGAGCAGTACTTC. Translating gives CASGDAYEQYF.

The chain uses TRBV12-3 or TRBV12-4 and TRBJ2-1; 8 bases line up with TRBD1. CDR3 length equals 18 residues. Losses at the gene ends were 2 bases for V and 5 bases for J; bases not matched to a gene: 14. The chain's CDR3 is CASSLSGRGLTGDNEQFF. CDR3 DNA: TGTGCCAGCAGTTTAAGCGGACGGGGGCTGACAGGGGACAATGAGCAGTTCTTC.

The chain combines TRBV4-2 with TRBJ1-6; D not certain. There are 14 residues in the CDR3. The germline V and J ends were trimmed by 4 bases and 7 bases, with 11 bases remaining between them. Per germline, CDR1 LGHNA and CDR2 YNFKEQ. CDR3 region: CASSPSGPNSPLHF. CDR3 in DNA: TGTGCCAGCAGCCCATCCGGGCCGAATTCACCCCTCCACTTT.

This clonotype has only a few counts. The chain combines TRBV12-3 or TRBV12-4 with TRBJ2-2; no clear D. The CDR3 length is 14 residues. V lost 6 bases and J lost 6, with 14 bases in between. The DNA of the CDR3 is TGTGCCAGCAGCCCCCGAGGAAGCGCCGGGGAGCTGTTTTTT. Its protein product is CASSPRGSAGELFF.